This T cell receptor (beta chain) was captured in a study of T cells after posttransplantation cyclophosphamide. The protocol was immunoSEQ multiplex PCR, while the TCRdb copy is restricted to in-frame clones and leaves out a portion. The sample records 1,500 to 1,800 clones, approximately 97% being singletons. Germline CDR1 reads LNHDA; CDR2 reads SQIVND (reference sequence). The V and J ends lost 5 bases and 0 bases respectively, with 11 bases between them. This CDR3 comprises 15 residues. The rearrangement links TRBV19 to TRBJ1-5; D is ambiguous. This TCR came from a woman aged 60-75 years in good health, CMV-negative, and a related stem cell transplant donor. Input material: naive CD8+ T cells sorted from PBMCs. The CDR3 DNA follows: TGTGCCAGTAGTTTGGCCAGGTATAGCAATCAGCCCCAGCATTTT. Protein sequence: CASSLARYSNQPQHF. Based on the CDR3 plus reference TRBV19 and TRBJ1-5, the full variable domain is DGGITQSPKYLFRKEGQNVTLSCEQNLNHDAMYWYRQDPGQGLRLIYYSQIVNDFQKGDIAEGYSVSREKKESFPLTVTSAQKNPTAFYLCASSLARYSNQPQHFGDGTRLSIL.